Listed here are 31 T cell receptor beta chains from one sample, sequenced in a study of CD8+ T cells in alopecia areata. The authors extracted RNA and reverse transcribed it into cDNA as the sequencing template. Clones were sequenced by immunoSEQ multiplex PCR, and TCRdb holds only the in-frame ones, with some missing. Of around 86,000 clones detected, about three quarters appear once; the ten largest clones hold 17%. Treatment reported: oral pan-JAK inhibitor, 5-10 mg twice daily. Here the sequenced sample was CD8+ T cells sorted from blood, taken around week 42, from a patient treated with tofacitinib. These receptors all stem from a human donor with alopecia areata.

The chain's CDR3 is CASSQDYRATYGYTF. The CDR3, as DNA: TGTGCCAGCAGCCAAGACTACAGGGCGACCTATGGCTACACCTTC. The V call is TRBV4-2, the J call TRBJ1-2, with a weak D call TRBD1 (6 bases). The V gene's germline CDR1 is LGHNA and CDR2 YNFKEQ. V was shortened by 0 bases and J by 4 bases, with 12 bases between the two germline ends. The CDR3 loop spans 15 amino acids.

The V call is TRBV19, the J call TRBJ2-3; D might be TRBD1 or TRBD2, each matching 5 bases. Germline CDR1 reads LNHDA; CDR2 reads SQIVND (reference sequence). This CDR3 is 12 amino acids long. V was shortened by 6 bases and J by 12 bases, with 16 bases between the two germline ends. CDR3 DNA: TGTGCCAGTAGCCAGGGAACTAGACCACAGTATTTT. Protein sequence: CASSQGTRPQYF.

The rearrangement uses TRBV4-1 and TRBJ2-2; D might be TRBD1 (5 bases). The CDR3 runs 16 residues. Germline V lookup: CDR1 MGHRA, CDR2 YSYEKL. Trimming took 1 base from V and 4 from J, leaving 13 bases between them. The CDR3 here is CASSQGAGQTTGELFF. The DNA for the CDR3 is TGCGCCAGCAGCCAAGGGGCAGGGCAGACCACCGGGGAGCTGTTTTTT.

This clone turned up a few times. The CDR3 nucleotides are TGTGCCAGCAGCTTAATCGGCCGGGTGAGAGATGAAAAACTGTTTTTT. Its protein product is CASSLIGRVRDEKLFF. The V gene is TRBV7-3, the J gene TRBJ1-4, with D unresolved. The germline V gene encodes CDR1 SGHTA and CDR2 FQGTGA. V lost 1 base and J 6 bases, leaving 15 bases between the germline ends. The CDR3 is 16 amino acids. The variable domain in full, with the rest retrieved from reference TRBV7-3 and TRBJ1-4, is GAGVSQTPSNKVTEKGKYVELRCDPISGHTALYWYRQSLGQGPEFLIYFQGTGAADDSGLPNDRFFAVRPEGSVSTLKIQRTERGDSAVYLCASSLIGRVRDEKLFFGSGTQLSVL.

The gene calls are TRBV11-2 and TRBJ2-7; 12 bases agree with TRBD2. Germline lookup yields CDR1 SGHAT and CDR2 FQNNGV. The CDR3 contains 15 residues. The V and J ends lost 5 bases and 1 base, in that order; junction bases with no gene match: 3. The CDR3 loop is CASSPTSGGSYEQYF. CDR3 DNA sequence: TGTGCCAGCAGCCCGACTAGCGGGGGATCCTACGAGCAGTACTTC.

This clone was seen a handful of times. The chain carries TRBV7-8 and TRBJ1-5; no clear D. CDR3 length: 13 residues. The V and J ends lost 1 base and 4 bases respectively, with 5 bases between them. Germline values: CDR1 SGHVS, CDR2 FQNEAQ. Written as DNA, the CDR3 is TGTGCCAGCAGCTTAGGGTGGAATCAGCCCCAGCATTTT. This encodes CASSLGWNQPQHF.

The chain employs TRBV13 and TRBJ2-7; D is unclear. Deletions cut 4 bases from V and 0 bases from J, with 4 bases between. Looked up from germline, CDR1 is PRHDT and CDR2 is FYEKMQ (reference sequence). The CDR3 runs 12 residues. The CDR3 reads CASSSISYEQYF. Here the CDR3 DNA reads TGTGCCAGCAGCTCCATCTCCTACGAGCAGTACTTC.

The chain couples TRBV30 to TRBJ2-5; perhaps TRBD2 as D (7 bases). Germline V gene data show CDR1 as GTSNPN and CDR2 as SVGIG (reference sequence). Trimming removed 8 bases at V and 0 bases at J, with 19 bases between. CDR3 length: 15 residues. The chain's CDR3 is CAQTGGGSYQETQYF. CDR3 bases: TGTGCCCAGACCGGCGGGGGCTCGTACCAAGAGACCCAGTACTTC.

The chain recombines TRBV2 with TRBJ1-3; the D is unclear. The ends were cut back, 9 bases at V and 0 bases at J, with 18 bases in the middle. The CDR3 extends over 16 amino acids. Germline V lookup: CDR1 SNHLY, CDR2 FYNNEI. Here the CDR3 reads CASRADGSFSGNTIYF. In DNA, the CDR3 is TGTGCCAGTCGTGCGGACGGATCGTTCTCTGGAAACACCATATATTTT.

V and J are TRBV12-5 and TRBJ2-1; TRBD2 might be the D (6 bases). CDR1 LGHNT and CDR2 FRNRAP come from the germline V gene. The V gene lost 3 bases and the J gene lost 8 bases, with 17 bases spanning the gap. This CDR3 region has 15 residues. DNA of the CDR3: TGTGCTAGTGGTTTAGGGCTAGCGAAAATGGATGAGCAGTTCTTC. Translating it yields CASGLGLAKMDEQFF.

The rearrangement links TRBV5-6 to TRBJ2-2; no clear D. The CDR3 covers 12 residues. V gave up 4 bases and J gave up 13 bases, with 14 bases separating them. Germline V gene data show CDR1 as SGHDT and CDR2 as YYEEEE. CDR3: CASSPVSGRLFF. DNA for the CDR3: TGTGCCAGCAGCCCCGTCTCAGGACGGCTGTTTTTT.

The chain is built from TRBV29-1 and TRBJ2-7; 8 bases match TRBD1. Losses at the gene ends were 6 bases for V and 0 bases for J; bases not matched to a gene: 4. The germline V gene has CDR1 SQVTM and CDR2 ANQGSEA. The CDR3 covers 13 residues. The CDR3, as DNA: TGCAGCGTCATGGACAGGGACTCCTACGAGCAGTACTTC. Translating gives CSVMDRDSYEQYF.

V gene TRBV29-1 combines with J gene TRBJ1-2; possibly TRBD1 for D (5 bases). The CDR3 is made up of 13 amino acids. CDR1 and CDR2 from the germline V gene are SQVTM and ANQGSEA. V lost 5 bases to trimming and J lost 2 bases, with 12 bases between them. In nucleotides, the CDR3 is TGCAGCGTTCGAGGACAAAACAACTATGGCTACACCTTC. Translating gives CSVRGQNNYGYTF.

The V and J genes are TRBV28 and TRBJ1-1, with D possibly matching TRBD1 (5 bases). CDR3 length equals 14 residues. Trimming removed 7 bases at V and 0 bases at J, with 12 bases between. Germline CDR1 and CDR2: MDHEN and SYDVKM. For the CDR3, the DNA is TGTGCCAGCACCCCTCCGACAGTGAACACTGAAGCTTTCTTT. Translating gives CASTPPTVNTEAFF.

The CDR3 reads CASSRGSEAFF. The DNA for the CDR3 is TGCGCCAGCAGTCGGGGGTCTGAAGCTTTCTTT. The chain carries TRBV10-2 and TRBJ1-1, with D possibly TRBD1 on 5 matching bases. Trimming cost V 5 bases and J 6 bases, with 7 bases left between them. Germline lookup yields CDR1 WSHSY and CDR2 SAAADI. CDR3 length: 11 residues.

This chain uses TRBV29-1 with TRBJ2-7, with D perhaps given as TRBD1 or TRBD2 (5 bases each). This CDR3 comprises 14 residues. Germline V gene sequence: CDR1 SQVTM, CDR2 ANQGSEA. V was shortened by 4 bases and J by 0 bases, with 13 bases between the two germline ends. CDR3 loop: CSVAGDGPSYEQYF. The CDR3 region has the DNA TGCAGCGTTGCCGGGGACGGACCCTCCTACGAGCAGTACTTC.

J is TRBJ1-5 and V is TRBV19; D is perhaps TRBD1 (6 bases). The CDR3 runs 17 residues. V dropped 7 bases and J dropped 0 bases, with 19 bases sitting between them. Germline CDR1 reads LNHDA; CDR2 reads SQIVND (reference sequence). The CDR3 loop is CASTQGTGYYSNQPQHF. Written as DNA, the CDR3 is TGTGCCAGTACCCAGGGGACGGGATATTATAGCAATCAGCCCCAGCATTTT.

In its sample, this clone was seen a few times. This rearrangement joins TRBV19 to TRBJ1-1, with 8 bases identical to TRBD1. Germline-derived CDR1 and CDR2 are LNHDA and SQIVND (reference sequence). The CDR3 sequence is 15 residues long. J lost 5 bases, V lost 5 bases, and 10 bases had no gene match. CDR3 region: CASSVAGGAGTEAFF. CDR3 DNA sequence: TGTGCCAGTAGTGTGGCAGGGGGCGCGGGAACTGAAGCTTTCTTT.

This clone was seen once. The CDR3 loop reads CASSITGSFTDTQYF. The CDR3, as DNA: TGTGCCAGTAGTATAACCGGCAGCTTCACAGATACGCAGTATTTT. The chain employs TRBV19 and TRBJ2-3; D is unclear. The germline V gene encodes CDR1 LNHDA and CDR2 SQIVND (reference sequence). V was clipped by 2 bases and J by 2 bases, with 11 bases between them. There are 15 residues in the CDR3.

For the CDR3, the DNA is TGTGCCATCGGCCGGGACAGGGAGGCGCACGAGCAGTACTTC. This gives the protein CAIGRDREAHEQYF. V gene TRBV15 combines with J gene TRBJ2-7; 9 bases agree with TRBD1. Trimming cost V 10 bases and J 5 bases; bases outside gene matches: 12. The germline gives CDR1 LNHNV, CDR2 YYDKDF (reference sequence). The CDR3 has 14 amino acids.

The chain employs TRBV6-5 and TRBJ2-4; no clear D. Germline V lookup: CDR1 MNHEY, CDR2 SVGAGI. Trimming stripped 6 bases from V and 4 bases from J, with 13 bases between. This CDR3 is 14 amino acids long. CDR3 nucleotides: TGTGCCAGCAGCCCCGACTCAGGAAAAAACATTCAGTACTTC. This encodes CASSPDSGKNIQYF.

The chain recombines TRBV4-2 with TRBJ2-2; D gene unclear. This CDR3 has 13 residues. Trimming pared 0 bases from V and 7 bases from J, leaving 6 bases between. Germline CDR1 and CDR2: LGHNA and YNFKEQ. DNA of the CDR3: TGTGCCAGCAGCCAAGATCGAGGCGGGGAGCTGTTTTTT. The encoded protein is CASSQDRGGELFF.

The rearrangement links TRBV7-6 to TRBJ1-5, with D perhaps TRBD1 (5 bases). CDR3 length: 14 amino acids. Deletions cut 1 base from V and 7 bases from J, with 11 bases between. The germline gives CDR1 SGHVS, CDR2 FNYEAQ. CDR3 bases: TGTGCCAGCAGCTTAGGGCGGGGCGGGCAGCCCCAGCATTTT. Amino acid sequence: CASSLGRGGQPQHF.

This sequence joins TRBV4-3 and TRBJ1-2; D remains ambiguous. The CDR3 spans 15 residues. CDR1 is LGHNA and CDR2 is YSLEER in the germline V gene. V lost 0 bases and J lost 6, with 14 bases in between. CDR3 amino acids: CASSQEFRGRDGYTF. DNA of the CDR3: TGCGCCAGCAGCCAAGAATTCCGGGGAAGAGATGGCTACACCTTC.

The V gene is TRBV29-1, the J gene TRBJ2-2, with D possibly being TRBD1 (6 bases). The CDR3 is made up of 15 amino acids. In germline, CDR1 is SQVTM, CDR2 ANQGSEA. The V and J ends lost 5 bases and 6 bases respectively, with 19 bases between them. The CDR3 loop is CSVIDPGHRAGELFF. In DNA form, the CDR3 reads TGCAGCGTTATTGACCCGGGACACCGGGCCGGGGAGCTGTTTTTT.

The CDR3 region is CASSLPAGTYNEQFF. The DNA for the CDR3 is TGTGCCAGCAGCTTGCCTGCGGGAACCTACAATGAGCAGTTCTTC. The V and J genes are TRBV7-9 and TRBJ2-1; weak D call: TRBD2 (6 bases). Germline assignment: CDR1 SEHNR and CDR2 FQNEAQ (reference sequence). The V end lost 3 bases, the J end lost 2 bases, and 11 bases lay between the germline ends. The CDR3 sequence is 15 residues long.

CDR3 sequence reads: CSVVVTDTQYF. CDR3 DNA sequence: TGCAGCGTGGTTGTCACAGATACGCAGTATTTT. The rearrangement links TRBV29-1 to TRBJ2-3; no firm D call. The V end lost 6 bases, the J end lost 2 bases, and 6 bases lay between the germline ends. Germline V gene data show CDR1 as SQVTM and CDR2 as ANQGSEA. The CDR3 loop spans 11 amino acids.

This chain links TRBV6-5 with TRBJ1-2; D is uncertain. V lost 2 bases to trimming and J lost 5 bases, with 12 bases between them. There are 14 residues in the CDR3. CDR1 MNHEY and CDR2 SVGAGI come from the germline V gene. The CDR3 sequence: CASSYGEGYYGYTF. CDR3 nucleotide sequence: TGTGCCAGCAGTTACGGGGAGGGTTATTATGGCTACACCTTC.

The chain recombines TRBV13 with TRBJ1-5; D ambiguous. The CDR3 covers 14 residues. V lost 4 bases and J lost 2, with 9 bases in between. Germline-derived CDR1 and CDR2 are PRHDT and FYEKMQ (reference sequence). CDR3: CASSSKAGNQPQHF. The CDR3 nucleotides are TGTGCCAGCAGCTCTAAGGCGGGCAATCAGCCCCAGCATTTT. The full variable domain, in which reference TRBV13 and TRBJ1-5 provide the parts outside the CDR3, is AAGVIQSPRHLIKEKRETATLKCYPIPRHDTVYWYQQGPGQDPQFLISFYEKMQSDKGSIPDRFSAQQFSDYHSELNMSSLELGDSALYFCASSSKAGNQPQHFGDGTRLSIL.

The chain links TRBV7-9 to TRBJ1-5, with D perhaps matching TRBD1 (5 bases). The CDR3 consists of 14 residues. V lost 1 base to trimming and J lost 6 bases, with 10 bases between them. Germline lookup yields CDR1 SEHNR and CDR2 FQNEAQ (reference sequence). CDR3 bases: TGTGCCAGCAGCTTAGAAGGGGCTCGTCAGCCCCAGCATTTT. Translation gives CASSLEGARQPQHF.

V usage is TRBV4-3 and J usage is TRBJ2-7, with 9 nucleotides matching TRBD1. V dropped 2 bases and J dropped 3; count of bases not matched to a gene: 8. The CDR3 extends over 16 amino acids. In germline, CDR1 is LGHNA, CDR2 YSLEER. The CDR3 region is CASSQYLPGQGYEQYF. For the CDR3, the DNA is TGCGCCAGCAGCCAATACCTGCCGGGACAGGGCTACGAGCAGTACTTC.